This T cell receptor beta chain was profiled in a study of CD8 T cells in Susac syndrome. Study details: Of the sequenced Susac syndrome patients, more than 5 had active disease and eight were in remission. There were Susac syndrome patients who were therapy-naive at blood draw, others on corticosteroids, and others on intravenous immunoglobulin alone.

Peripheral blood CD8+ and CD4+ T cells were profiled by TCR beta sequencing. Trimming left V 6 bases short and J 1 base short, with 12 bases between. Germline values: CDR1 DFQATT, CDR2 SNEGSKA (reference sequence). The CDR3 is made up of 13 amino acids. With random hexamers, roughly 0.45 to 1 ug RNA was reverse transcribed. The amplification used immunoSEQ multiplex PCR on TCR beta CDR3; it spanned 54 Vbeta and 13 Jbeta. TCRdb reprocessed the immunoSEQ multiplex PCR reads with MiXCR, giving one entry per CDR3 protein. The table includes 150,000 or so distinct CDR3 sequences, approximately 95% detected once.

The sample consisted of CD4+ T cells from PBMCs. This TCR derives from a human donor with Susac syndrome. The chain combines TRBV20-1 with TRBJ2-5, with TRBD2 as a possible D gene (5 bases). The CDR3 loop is CSAPTAGQETQYF. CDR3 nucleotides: TGCAGTGCCCCCACGGCGGGCCAAGAGACCCAGTACTTC.